The clone carrying this T cell receptor beta chain occurred many times. Antigen unknown. This specimen belongs to a study of human T cells and chemical hapten exposure. As for the study in general: The study sensitized with 2% DPC on a roughly 2 cm by roughly 2 cm patch of upper inner arm skin. Read at 6 days, the patch tests placed 0.01% DPC on the upper back.

Study-level results: Expanded TCRs created a significantly greater count of big CDR3 similarity clusters than controls did. Alopecia affected the donors, so their immune response may differ from healthy people's.

Time point denoted: patch test 2, 6 weeks after DPC sensitization. Treatment reported: therapeutic diphenylcyclopropenone sensitization with weekly scalp DPC. From the RACE reads, TCRdb called clonotypes with MiXCR, one entry per CDR3 protein. The sample has approximately 92,000 distinct CDR3 sequences; approximately 10% are singletons. The CDR3 covers 14 residues. V gave up 7 bases and J gave up 2 bases, with 15 bases separating them. Germline assignment: CDR1 LNHDA and CDR2 SQIVND (reference sequence). Sequencing was performed on whole blood, taken in connection with sensitization to the hapten diphenylcyclopropenone (DPC). The TCR originated in a woman aged 40-49 years with alopecia areata. Some clones in this sample may be carry-over from other donors' samples. The chain uses TRBV19 and TRBJ2-7; D remains unclear. The CDR3 loop is CASNAAETAYEQYF. In DNA form, the CDR3 reads TGTGCCAGTAACGCGGCAGAAACAGCCTACGAGCAGTACTTC.